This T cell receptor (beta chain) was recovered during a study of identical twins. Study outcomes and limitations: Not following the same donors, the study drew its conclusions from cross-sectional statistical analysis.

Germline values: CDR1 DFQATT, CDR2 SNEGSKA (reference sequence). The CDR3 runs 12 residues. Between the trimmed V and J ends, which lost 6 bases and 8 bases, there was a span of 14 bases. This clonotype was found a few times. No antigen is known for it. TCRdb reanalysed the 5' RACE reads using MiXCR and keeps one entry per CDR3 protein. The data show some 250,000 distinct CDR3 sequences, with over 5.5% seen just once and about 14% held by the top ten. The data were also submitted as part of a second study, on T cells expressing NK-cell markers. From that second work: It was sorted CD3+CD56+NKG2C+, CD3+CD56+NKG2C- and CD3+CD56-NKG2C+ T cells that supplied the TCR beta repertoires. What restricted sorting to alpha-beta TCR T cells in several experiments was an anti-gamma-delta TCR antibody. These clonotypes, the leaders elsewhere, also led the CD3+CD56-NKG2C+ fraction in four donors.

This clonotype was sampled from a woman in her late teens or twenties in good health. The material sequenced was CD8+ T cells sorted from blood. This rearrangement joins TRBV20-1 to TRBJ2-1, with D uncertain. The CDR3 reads CSAPSRVDEQFF. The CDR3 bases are TGCAGTGCCCCGAGTAGGGTTGATGAGCAGTTCTTC.